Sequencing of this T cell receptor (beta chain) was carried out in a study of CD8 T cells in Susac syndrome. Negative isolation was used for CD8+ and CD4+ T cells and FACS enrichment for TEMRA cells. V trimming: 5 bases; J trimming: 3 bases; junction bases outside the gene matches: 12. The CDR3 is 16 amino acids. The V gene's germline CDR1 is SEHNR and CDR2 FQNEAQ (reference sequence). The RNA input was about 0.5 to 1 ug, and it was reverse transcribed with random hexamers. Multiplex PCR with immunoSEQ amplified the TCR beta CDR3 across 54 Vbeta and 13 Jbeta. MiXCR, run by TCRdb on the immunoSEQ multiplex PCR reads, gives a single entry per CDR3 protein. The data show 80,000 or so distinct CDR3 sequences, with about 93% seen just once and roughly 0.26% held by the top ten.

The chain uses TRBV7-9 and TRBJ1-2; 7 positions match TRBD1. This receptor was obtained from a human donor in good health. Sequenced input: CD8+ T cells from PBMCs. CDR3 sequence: CASSPTGMGRDYGYTF. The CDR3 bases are TGTGCCAGCAGCCCGACAGGGATGGGACGGGACTATGGCTACACCTTC. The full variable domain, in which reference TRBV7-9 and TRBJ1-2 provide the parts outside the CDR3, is DTGVSQNPRHKITKRGQNVTFRCDPISEHNRLYWYRQTLGQGPEFLTYFQNEAQLEKSRLLSDRFSAERPKGSFSTLEIQRTEQGDSAMYLCASSPTGMGRDYGYTFGSGTRLTVV.